This T cell receptor beta chain is drawn from a study of early T cells in non-severe SARS-CoV-2 infection. Findings and caveats of the study: VDJdb matching favored anti-spike CD8 responses, missing private and CD4 specificities.

A single record per CDR3 protein comes from TCRdb applying MiXCR to the 5' RACE reads. The table records about 84,000 distinct CDR3 sequences, around an eighth of them present only once. This clonotype was seen only a few times. Its cognate antigen is unknown. V shed 3 bases, J shed 6 bases, and the junction held 4 bases outside the gene matches. Germline V gives CDR1 SQVTM, CDR2 ANQGSEA. There are 13 residues in the CDR3. This chain connects TRBV29-1 to TRBJ2-1; the match to TRBD2 covers 8 bases. The sample was whole blood. This clonotype was obtained from an adult who was a healthcare worker with PCR-confirmed SARS-CoV-2 infection or an uninfected control (not recorded which). The chain's CDR3 is CSVDPGTSNEQFF. The CDR3 region has the DNA TGCAGCGTTGACCCCGGGACTAGCAATGAGCAGTTCTTC.